Presented here are 25 T cell receptor beta chains from one specimen sequenced in a study of blood T cell repertoires in COVID-19. The assay was immunoSEQ multiplex PCR, and TCRdb's table has in-frame clones only and misses some. This sample has a few hundred thousand clones, with approximately 90% found just once. Material: peripheral blood. The receptors here all came from a man aged 45 to 65 with COVID-19, enrolled during active disease.

This clone appeared a single time. V gene TRBV6-1 combines with J gene TRBJ1-5, with D uncertain. This CDR3 comprises 14 residues. CDR1 MNHNS and CDR2 SASEGT come from the germline V gene. Between the trimmed V and J ends, which lost 6 bases and 2 bases, there was a span of 11 bases. The CDR3 here is CASSPAQGNQPQHF. The CDR3 coding sequence is TGTGCCAGCAGCCCCGCTCAGGGCAATCAGCCCCAGCATTTT.

The gene calls are TRBV19 and TRBJ2-1, with D perhaps matching TRBD2 (6 bases). Germline-derived CDR1 and CDR2 are LNHDA and SQIVND (reference sequence). The CDR3 has 12 amino acids. Trimming pared 3 bases from V and 9 bases from J, leaving 9 bases between. For the CDR3, the DNA is TGTGCCAGTAGTATCTGGGGAGGTGAGCAGTTCTTC. This codes for CASSIWGGEQFF.

The CDR3 is CSVGWTSGSLADTQYF. The CDR3 DNA follows: TGCAGCGTTGGCTGGACTAGCGGGAGTTTGGCAGATACGCAGTATTTT. The chain carries TRBV29-1 and TRBJ2-3, with TRBD2 identical over 13 bases. The junction had 8 bases not matched to a gene; V was cut back by 4 bases and J by 4 bases. The germline V gene encodes CDR1 SQVTM and CDR2 ANQGSEA. The CDR3 has 16 amino acids.

This chain connects TRBV7-2 to TRBJ2-2; D not certain. CDR1 is SGHTA and CDR2 is FQGNSA in the germline V gene. The V and J ends lost 2 bases and 0 bases respectively, with 10 bases between them. This CDR3 contains 16 residues. The CDR3 nucleotides read TGTGCCAGCAGCTTATTTGCTAGTTCGAACACCGGGGAGCTGTTTTTT. Amino acids: CASSLFASSNTGELFF.

The chain has TRBV27 and TRBJ2-7, with a tentative D call TRBD2 (7 bases). Trimming took off 2 bases at V and 2 bases at J, with 10 bases between the two ends. Per germline, CDR1 MNHEY and CDR2 SMNVEV (reference sequence). This CDR3 spans 14 amino acids. The CDR3 is CASSLGGAAYEQYF. DNA for the CDR3: TGTGCCAGCAGTTTAGGGGGGGCTGCCTACGAGCAGTACTTC.

The rearrangement uses TRBV6-2 or TRBV6-3 and TRBJ2-5; TRBD2 agrees at 11 bases. After removal of 4 bases from V and 10 bases from J, the junction contained 14 bases not matched to a gene. The CDR3 loop spans 16 amino acids. The germline CDR1 and CDR2 sequences are MNHEY and SVGEGT. In nucleotides, the CDR3 is TGTGCCAGCAGTTCCCTAGCGGGGGGCACCCGGTGGGGCCAGTACTTC. Translation gives CASSSLAGGTRWGQYF.

The rearrangement joins TRBV11-1 to TRBJ2-5; perhaps TRBD2 as D (6 bases). This CDR3 has 15 amino acids. Between the trimmed V and J ends, which lost 1 base and 3 bases, there was a span of 12 bases. CDR1 is SGHAT and CDR2 is FQDESV in the germline V gene (reference sequence). The CDR3 loop is CASSLEVWGEETQYF. Written as DNA, the CDR3 is TGTGCCAGCAGCTTAGAGGTCTGGGGGGAAGAGACCCAGTACTTC.

Notes on this clone: This sample also contains other DNA sequences that code for the same CDR3. J is TRBJ1-1 and V is TRBV18, with D possibly TRBD1 on 5 matching bases. Germline V CDR1 and CDR2: KGHSH, LQKENI. V was shortened by 6 bases and J by 1 base, with 9 bases between the two germline ends. The CDR3 has 13 amino acids. Here the CDR3 DNA reads TGTGCCAGCTCCCCCGGACAGAACACTGAAGCTTTCTTT. It yields the protein CASSPGQNTEAFF.

This chain uses TRBV11-2 with TRBJ2-5; D possibly corresponds to TRBD2 (5 bases). CDR3 length: 16 amino acids. Trimming removed 1 base at V and 2 bases at J, with 14 bases between. CDR1 and CDR2 from the germline V gene are SGHAT and FQNNGV. This CDR3 is CASSLGARLAQETQYF. The CDR3 nucleotides read TGTGCCAGCAGCTTAGGGGCCCGGCTAGCACAAGAGACCCAGTACTTC. Full variable domain (missing parts from reference TRBV11-2 and TRBJ2-5): EAGVAQSPRYKIIEKRQSVAFWCNPISGHATLYWYQQILGQGPKLLIQFQNNGVVDDSQLPKDRFSAERLKGVDSTLKIQPAKLEDSAVYLCASSLGARLAQETQYFGPGTRLLVL.

The chain links TRBV11-2 to TRBJ2-7; 7 nucleotides match TRBD2. The CDR3 is made up of 15 amino acids. Germline V gene data show CDR1 as SGHAT and CDR2 as FQNNGV. The junction had 9 bases not matched to a gene; V was cut back by 5 bases and J by 2 bases. The CDR3 reads CASSPSAGAAYEQYF. The CDR3, as DNA: TGTGCCAGCAGCCCCTCGGCGGGAGCTGCCTACGAGCAGTACTTC.

This chain uses TRBV7-2 with TRBJ1-1; D is possibly TRBD1 (5 bases). Germline V gene lookup returns CDR1 SGHTA and CDR2 FQGNSA. The CDR3 sequence is 12 residues long. Trimming took off 5 bases at V and 6 bases at J, with 10 bases between the two ends. Here the CDR3 reads CASSNRQPEAFF. The CDR3 nucleotides are TGTGCCAGCAGCAACAGACAGCCTGAAGCTTTCTTT.

This clone was seen once. The chain carries TRBV7-6 and TRBJ2-1, with TRBD1 matching 8 bases. This CDR3 has 16 residues. V lost 2 bases, J lost 0 bases, and 3 bases stayed unmatched. Germline V gives CDR1 SGHVS, CDR2 FNYEAQ. The CDR3 region is CASSLRQGNSYNEQFF. The CDR3 DNA sequence: TGTGCCAGCAGCTTACGACAGGGGAACTCCTACAATGAGCAGTTCTTC.

The genes are TRBV3-1 (or the pseudogene TRBV3-2) and TRBJ1-4; D is perhaps TRBD1 (5 bases). The V end was cut by 1 base, the J end by 8 bases, with 14 bases between. From germline, CDR1 is LGHDT and CDR2 YNNKEL (reference sequence). CDR3 length: 15 amino acids. CDR3 amino acids: CASSQGTGTWEKLFF. As DNA, the CDR3 is TGTGCCAGCAGCCAAGGAACCGGGACTTGGGAAAAACTGTTTTTT.

The J gene is TRBJ1-2, the V gene TRBV18; D unclear. Germline loops: CDR1 KGHSH, CDR2 LQKENI. This CDR3 contains 11 residues. V lost 6 bases to trimming and J lost 1 base, with 3 bases between them. The CDR3 region has the DNA TGTGCCAGCTCCAGTAACTATGGCTACACCTTC. This gives the protein CASSSNYGYTF.

This chain joins TRBV18 and TRBJ2-3; TRBD1 matches 7 bases. Germline V gives CDR1 KGHSH, CDR2 LQKENI. Losses at the gene ends were 4 bases for V and 4 bases for J; bases not matched to a gene: 2. This CDR3 has 13 amino acids. CDR3 amino acids: CASSRDRADTQYF. The DNA for the CDR3 is TGTGCCAGCTCACGCGACAGGGCAGATACGCAGTATTTT.

The chain couples TRBV4-2 to TRBJ1-6, with a possible D match to TRBD1 (6 bases). This CDR3 contains 15 residues. The germline gives CDR1 LGHNA, CDR2 YNFKEQ. Trimming cost V 2 bases and J 9 bases, with 14 bases left between them. CDR3 sequence (DNA): TGTGCCAGCAGCCAACCGGACGGGACATTTTCACCCCTCCACTTT. Its protein is CASSQPDGTFSPLHF.

This clone was observed a single time. CDR3: CASSSFQETQYF. The CDR3 coding sequence is TGTGCCAGCAGTTCGTTCCAAGAGACCCAGTACTTC. The chain carries TRBV12-3 or TRBV12-4 and TRBJ2-5; D unclear. Trimming cost V 4 bases and J 1 base, with 4 bases left between them. There are 12 residues in the CDR3.

The chain employs TRBV18 and TRBJ1-6; 9 bases align to TRBD1. CDR3 length equals 15 residues. Germline trimming cut 3 bases from V and 7 bases from J; bases unmatched to any gene: 4. CDR1 is KGHSH, CDR2 LQKENI, per germline. CDR3 coding DNA: TGTGCCAGCTCACCGGGACAGGGCAACAATTCACCCCTCCACTTT. Protein product: CASSPGQGNNSPLHF.

J is TRBJ2-1 and V is TRBV5-1, with 9 bases aligning to TRBD1. From germline, CDR1 is SGHRS and CDR2 YFSETQ. This CDR3 contains 16 residues. Trimming took 2 bases from V and 2 from J; bases not matched to a gene: 5. The CDR3 coding sequence is TGCGCCAGCAGCTTAGGGGGGACAGGGACCTACAATGAGCAGTTCTTC. Translating gives CASSLGGTGTYNEQFF.

The gene calls are TRBV7-2 and TRBJ2-5; TRBD1 aligns across 9 bases. The CDR3 runs to 15 residues. In germline, CDR1 is SGHTA, CDR2 FQGNSA. J lost 5 bases, V lost 1 base, and 5 bases had no gene match. As DNA, the CDR3 is TGTGCCAGCAGCTTAGACAGGGGGCGGGCGGAGACCCAGTACTTC. This encodes CASSLDRGRAETQYF.

The CDR3 DNA is TGTGCCAGCAGTGAAGCCGACTACTCCTACGAGCAGTACTTC. It is translated as CASSEADYSYEQYF. The chain uses TRBV6-1 and TRBJ2-7; D may be TRBD2 (5 bases). Per germline, CDR1 MNHNS and CDR2 SASEGT. CDR3 length: 14 residues. V lost 0 bases to trimming and J lost 0 bases, with 6 bases between them.

The chain joins TRBV6-5 to TRBJ1-4, with TRBD1 matching 8 bases. J gave up 4 bases and V 4 bases, and 8 bases lay outside the gene matches. The germline CDR1 and CDR2 sequences are MNHEY and SVGAGI. The CDR3 length is 16 residues. The CDR3 loop is CASSWDRPPSNEKLFF. The CDR3 coding sequence is TGTGCCAGCAGTTGGGACAGGCCCCCAAGTAATGAAAAACTGTTTTTT.

This chain uses TRBV6-1 with TRBJ1-1; 10 bases are shared with TRBD1. The CDR3 covers 18 residues. In germline, CDR1 is MNHNS, CDR2 SASEGT. With V trimmed by 4 bases and J by 4 bases, 15 bases remained unmatched. CDR3 sequence: CASSVLFGTGARSTEAFF. The CDR3 DNA is TGTGCCAGCAGTGTTCTTTTTGGGACAGGGGCACGTAGCACTGAAGCTTTCTTT.

The rearrangement uses TRBV30 and TRBJ1-3; D is unclear. Per germline, CDR1 GTSNPN and CDR2 SVGIG (reference sequence). V was cut by 1 base and J by 0 bases, with 4 bases left in between. The CDR3 loop spans 13 amino acids. In nucleotides, the CDR3 is TGTGCCTGGAGTGACAACTCTGGAAACACCATATATTTT. Its translation: CAWSDNSGNTIYF.

This clone was found once. The rearrangement joins TRBV3-1 (or the pseudogene TRBV3-2) to TRBJ2-3; 7 nucleotides agree with TRBD1. Germline values: CDR1 LGHDT, CDR2 YNNKEL (reference sequence). With V trimmed by 1 base and J by 0 bases, 10 bases remained unmatched. This CDR3 region has 18 residues. The CDR3 spells CASSQAVRTGASTDTQYF. CDR3 bases: TGTGCCAGCAGCCAAGCCGTAAGGACAGGAGCTAGCACAGATACGCAGTATTTT.